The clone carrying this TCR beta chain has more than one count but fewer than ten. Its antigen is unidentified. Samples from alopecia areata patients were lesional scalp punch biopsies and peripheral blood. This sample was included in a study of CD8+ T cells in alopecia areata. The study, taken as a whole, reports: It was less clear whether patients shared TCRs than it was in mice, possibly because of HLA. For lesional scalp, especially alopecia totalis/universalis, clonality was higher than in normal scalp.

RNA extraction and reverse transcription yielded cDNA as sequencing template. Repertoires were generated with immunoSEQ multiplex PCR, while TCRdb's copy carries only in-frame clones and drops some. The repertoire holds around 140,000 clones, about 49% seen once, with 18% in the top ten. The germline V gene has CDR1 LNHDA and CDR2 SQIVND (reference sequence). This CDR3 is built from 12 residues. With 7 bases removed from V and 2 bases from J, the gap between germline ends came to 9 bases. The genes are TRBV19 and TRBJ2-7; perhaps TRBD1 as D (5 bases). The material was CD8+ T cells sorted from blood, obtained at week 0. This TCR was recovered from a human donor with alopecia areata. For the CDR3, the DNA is TGTGCCAGTACCGACAGTGCCTACGAGCAGTACTTC. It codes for CASTDSAYEQYF.